These 18 T cell receptor beta chains share one sample of origin, sequenced in a study of sequential checkpoint blockade in melanoma. The repertoire was sequenced with immunoSEQ multiplex PCR; TCRdb's copy has only in-frame clones and lacks some. The sample has 25,000 to 35,000 clones; 85% to 90% are singletons. Treatment noted: randomized to nivolumab then ipilimumab (arm A) or the reverse (arm B). This material consisted of CD8+ T cells sorted from blood (inferred from file names), taken from a patient given nivolumab and ipilimumab in sequence. All receptors derive from a human donor with melanoma.

This clone was detected only once. CDR3 DNA: TGTGCCAGCAGTGGACTAGCGGGAGTATTCAATGAGCAGTTCTTC. Protein product: CASSGLAGVFNEQFF. V is TRBV27 and J is TRBJ2-1; 13 positions agree with TRBD2. This CDR3 is built from 15 residues. Germline lookup yields CDR1 MNHEY and CDR2 SMNVEV (reference sequence). V shed 5 bases and J 6 bases; nucleotides not matched to a gene: 4.

The chain has TRBV7-9 and TRBJ2-1; 10 nucleotides agree with TRBD1. CDR1 and CDR2 (germline): SEHNR, FQNEAQ (reference sequence). This CDR3 is built from 15 residues. Germline trimming cut 6 bases from V and 7 bases from J; bases unmatched to any gene: 9. CDR3 sequence (DNA): TGTGCCAGCAGTTCTAGACAGGGGGCTTATAATGAGCAGTTCTTC. Translation: CASSSRQGAYNEQFF.

In nucleotides, the CDR3 is TGTGCCAGCAGCCCCGAGAGGGAAAAAGATACGCAGTATTTT. This encodes CASSPEREKDTQYF. This chain connects TRBV13 to TRBJ2-3; D perhaps matches TRBD2 (5 bases). The CDR3 totals 14 residues. The ends were cut back, 5 bases at V and 5 bases at J, with 14 bases in the middle. Germline lookup yields CDR1 PRHDT and CDR2 FYEKMQ (reference sequence).

This rearrangement joins TRBV10-1 to TRBJ2-3; 11 nucleotides match TRBD2. This CDR3 is built from 18 residues. Germline CDR1 reads WNHNN; CDR2 reads SYGVQD (reference sequence). V dropped 6 bases and J dropped 4; count of bases not matched to a gene: 15. The CDR3 reads CASSGWSSGGPGADTQYF. The CDR3 DNA reads as TGCGCCAGCAGCGGTTGGTCTAGCGGGGGGCCGGGTGCAGATACGCAGTATTTT.

This chain joins TRBV27 and TRBJ1-1; D unresolved. Germline loops: CDR1 MNHEY, CDR2 SMNVEV (reference sequence). The CDR3 has 15 residues. The ends were cut back, 8 bases at V and 4 bases at J, with 20 bases in the middle. Here the CDR3 reads CASLYPTAGGTEAFF. In DNA form, the CDR3 reads TGTGCCAGCTTGTACCCGACGGCGGGCGGCACTGAAGCTTTCTTT.

This clone was counted only a few times. The J gene is TRBJ1-1, the V gene TRBV27; a weak D match, TRBD1 (5 bases). Germline V lookup: CDR1 MNHEY, CDR2 SMNVEV (reference sequence). CDR3 size: 15 residues. V lost 0 bases to trimming and J lost 0 bases, with 8 bases between them. The CDR3 DNA follows: TGTGCCAGCAGTTTATCCAGGGTTATGAACACTGAAGCTTTCTTT. Amino acids: CASSLSRVMNTEAFF.

The chain carries TRBV19 and TRBJ1-1, with D possibly TRBD1 on 6 matching bases. V lost 7 bases to trimming and J lost 1 base, with 13 bases between them. Germline-derived CDR1 and CDR2 are LNHDA and SQIVND (reference sequence). The CDR3 extends over 14 amino acids. CDR3 bases: TGTGCCAGTATCCGGGACACGGAGAACACTGAAGCTTTCTTT. Translation gives CASIRDTENTEAFF.

This clone was counted once. This rearrangement joins TRBV27 to TRBJ1-5; D is unresolved. CDR1 is MNHEY, CDR2 SMNVEV, per germline (reference sequence). This CDR3 region has 15 residues. The V end was cut by 3 bases, the J end by 0 bases, with 9 bases between. CDR3: CASSLSGYSNQPQHF. In nucleotides, the CDR3 is TGTGCCAGCAGTTTGAGCGGTTATAGCAATCAGCCCCAGCATTTT.

The V call is TRBV6-5, the J call TRBJ2-7; TRBD2 matches at 7 bases. CDR1 is MNHEY and CDR2 is SVGAGI in the germline V gene. The trim removed 2 bases at V and 2 bases at J, leaving 6 bases unmatched. This CDR3 contains 15 residues. The CDR3 DNA reads as TGTGCCAGCAGTTACAGGCAGGGAGGGGCCTACGAGCAGTACTTC. It codes for CASSYRQGGAYEQYF.

CDR3 protein: CSVRDAGQGNNGYTF. In DNA, the CDR3 is TGCAGCGTTCGCGACGCGGGACAGGGGAATAATGGCTACACCTTC. The chain links TRBV29-1 to TRBJ1-2; TRBD1 matches 10 bases. V was clipped by 5 bases and J by 6 bases; unmatched bases: 12. The germline CDR1 and CDR2 sequences are SQVTM and ANQGSEA. This CDR3 is 15 amino acids long.

The gene calls are TRBV19 and TRBJ1-2, with D perhaps matching TRBD1 (5 bases). The CDR3 length is 12 residues. Germline CDR1 reads LNHDA; CDR2 reads SQIVND (reference sequence). The ends were cut back, 10 bases at V and 3 bases at J, with 12 bases in the middle. CDR3 nucleotide sequence: TGTGCCACCCAGACAGATTACTATGGCTACACCTTC. This translates into CATQTDYYGYTF. Looking up the rest from reference TRBV19 and TRBJ1-2 gives the full variable domain: DGGITQSPKYLFRKEGQNVTLSCEQNLNHDAMYWYRQDPGQGLRLIYYSQIVNDFQKGDIAEGYSVSREKKESFPLTVTSAQKNPTAFYLCATQTDYYGYTFGSGTRLTVV.

The chain carries TRBV5-1 and TRBJ2-7; 7 bases map to TRBD1. Germline V gene lookup returns CDR1 SGHRS and CDR2 YFSETQ. Unmatched junction bases numbered 4, after V lost 4 bases and J lost 3 bases. The CDR3 spans 13 residues. DNA of the CDR3: TGCGCCAGCAGCGGGGACAGAAACTACGAGCAGTACTTC. Translation gives CASSGDRNYEQYF.

The chain links TRBV9 to TRBJ2-5; D gene uncertain. CDR1 and CDR2 (germline): SGDLS, YYNGEE. V was shortened by 3 bases and J by 1 base, with 7 bases between the two germline ends. This CDR3 has 13 amino acids. DNA of the CDR3: TGTGCCAGCAGCGCAGACACCCAAGAGACCCAGTACTTC. Its translation is CASSADTQETQYF.

The J gene is TRBJ1-3, the V gene TRBV9, with D possibly being TRBD1 (5 bases). Trimming removed 2 bases at V and 0 bases at J, with 12 bases between. Germline CDR1 is SGDLS and CDR2 is YYNGEE. This CDR3 spans 16 amino acids. The CDR3 nucleotides are TGTGCCAGCAGCGTCTCGGCGGGGGTCTCTGGAAACACCATATATTTT. It specifies CASSVSAGVSGNTIYF.

This clone was counted a few times. The J gene is TRBJ1-2, the V gene TRBV6-1; D perhaps matches TRBD1 (6 bases). The length of the CDR3 is 15 residues. From germline, CDR1 is MNHNS and CDR2 SASEGT. Between the trimmed V and J ends, which lost 0 bases and 4 bases, there was a span of 12 bases. CDR3 amino acids: CASSEAPTGFYGYTF. The CDR3, as DNA: TGTGCCAGCAGTGAAGCGCCAACAGGGTTCTATGGCTACACCTTC.

The V and J genes are TRBV27 and TRBJ1-2; 7 bases are shared with TRBD1. V shed 2 bases and J 6 bases; nucleotides not matched to a gene: 9. Germline lookup yields CDR1 MNHEY and CDR2 SMNVEV (reference sequence). The CDR3 length is 15 residues. CDR3 amino acids: CASSLGAGGMDGYTF. In DNA form, the CDR3 reads TGTGCCAGCAGTTTAGGAGCAGGGGGAATGGATGGCTACACCTTC.

V usage is TRBV18 and J usage is TRBJ1-1, with D uncertain. Germline CDR1 is KGHSH and CDR2 is LQKENI. Deletions cut 1 base from V and 7 bases from J, with 10 bases between. The CDR3 is 13 amino acids. The CDR3 nucleotides are TGTGCCAGCTCACCACGCGGAGGACTTGAAGCTTTCTTT. This codes for CASSPRGGLEAFF.

The CDR3 loop reads CASSSGRRTDYGYTF. CDR3 sequence (DNA): TGTGCCAGCAGCTCTGGGAGGCGGACGGACTATGGCTACACCTTC. The gene calls are TRBV13 and TRBJ1-2; D remains ambiguous. The CDR3 sequence is 15 residues long. Trimming stripped 4 bases from V and 3 bases from J, with 15 bases between. Germline values: CDR1 PRHDT, CDR2 FYEKMQ (reference sequence).